Shown below are 29 T cell receptor beta chains from a single sample sequenced in a study of blood T cell repertoires in COVID-19. The table came from immunoSEQ multiplex PCR; TCRdb's copy has only in-frame clones and leaves some out. The repertoire holds some 360,000 clones, with about 90% as singletons. Source material: peripheral blood. These receptor sequences come from a woman aged 55-75 years with COVID-19, enrolled during active disease.

This chain uses TRBV6-5 with TRBJ1-2; 9 bases match TRBD1. The CDR3 spans 12 residues. Germline V gives CDR1 MNHEY, CDR2 SVGAGI. V lost 7 bases to trimming and J lost 8 bases; unmatched junction nucleotides: 5. The CDR3 DNA reads TGTGCCAGCAACTCCGGGACAGGGGGCTACACCTTC. It specifies CASNSGTGGYTF.

The genes are TRBV2 and TRBJ1-2, with a tentative D call TRBD1 (5 bases). Germline V gives CDR1 SNHLY, CDR2 FYNNEI. The CDR3 runs 11 residues. The V end was cut by 11 bases, the J end by 1 base, with 8 bases between. CDR3 region: CAGALNYGYTF. The CDR3 nucleotides read TGTGCCGGGGCTCTTAACTATGGCTACACCTTC.

The table lists this clone with a count of one. The CDR3: CSGLWGGNTEAFF. CDR3 nucleotides: TGCAGCGGCTTGTGGGGGGGGAACACTGAAGCTTTCTTT. The genes are TRBV29-1 and TRBJ1-1; the D gene is possibly TRBD1 (5 bases). This CDR3 spans 13 amino acids. Germline CDR1 and CDR2: SQVTM and ANQGSEA. V gave up 7 bases and J gave up 1 base, with 13 bases separating them.

The chain links TRBV4-1 to TRBJ1-6; D is possibly TRBD1 (6 bases). Trimming pared 2 bases from V and 2 bases from J, leaving 7 bases between. Germline assignment: CDR1 MGHRA and CDR2 YSYEKL. This CDR3 comprises 15 residues. CDR3 coding DNA: TGCGCCAGCAGCCAAACAGGGACCTATAATTCACCCCTCCACTTT. Protein product: CASSQTGTYNSPLHF.

The rearrangement links TRBV15 to TRBJ2-1; 7 bases are shared with TRBD2. The V gene end was trimmed by 1 base and the J gene end by 0 bases; junction bases not matched to a gene: 9. The CDR3 totals 18 residues. The germline CDR1 and CDR2 sequences are LNHNV and YYDKDF (reference sequence). This CDR3 reads CATSRGKVAGDSYNEQFF. Here the CDR3 DNA reads TGTGCCACCAGCAGAGGGAAGGTGGCGGGGGACTCCTACAATGAGCAGTTCTTC.

This sequence joins TRBV7-9 and TRBJ1-4; D perhaps matches TRBD1 (5 bases). Trimming pared 5 bases from V and 7 bases from J, leaving 17 bases between. Germline V gene sequence: CDR1 SEHNR, CDR2 FQNEAQ (reference sequence). The CDR3 is 15 amino acids. The CDR3 nucleotides are TGTGCCAGCAGCCCTACAGGTATGGGCCCTGAAAAACTGTTTTTT. It is translated as CASSPTGMGPEKLFF.

This chain connects TRBV4-1 to TRBJ2-1, with 14 bases aligning to TRBD2. Germline assignment: CDR1 MGHRA and CDR2 YSYEKL. This CDR3 has 20 amino acids. V lost 0 bases, J lost 10 bases, and 17 bases stayed unmatched. The CDR3: CASSQDRETSGGAGLGEQFF. In DNA, the CDR3 is TGCGCCAGCAGCCAAGATAGAGAGACTAGCGGGGGGGCCGGGCTAGGAGAGCAGTTCTTC.

V gene TRBV3-1 (or the pseudogene TRBV3-2) combines with J gene TRBJ1-2; no clear D. Between the trimmed V and J ends, which lost 4 bases and 2 bases, there was a span of 11 bases. CDR3 size: 14 residues. In germline, CDR1 is LGHDT, CDR2 YNNKEL (reference sequence). The DNA for the CDR3 is TGTGCCAGCAGCCCGGAGGTTGGCAACTATGGCTACACCTTC. Its protein is CASSPEVGNYGYTF.

The chain recombines TRBV27 with TRBJ2-1; no definite D call. Trimming removed 2 bases from V and 1 base from J, with 12 bases in between. The CDR3 runs to 16 residues. Germline lookup yields CDR1 MNHEY and CDR2 SMNVEV (reference sequence). The chain's CDR3 is CASSLMWAQSYNEQFF. The CDR3 coding sequence is TGTGCCAGCAGTTTAATGTGGGCACAATCCTACAATGAGCAGTTCTTC.

This rearrangement joins TRBV5-5 to TRBJ1-1; TRBD1 aligns across 10 bases. The length of the CDR3 is 13 residues. J lost 10 bases, V lost 1 base, and 4 bases had no gene match. Per the germline V gene, CDR1 is SGHKS and CDR2 is YYEKEE (reference sequence). The CDR3 is CASSLPGQGRAFF. The CDR3 DNA reads as TGTGCCAGCAGCTTGCCGGGACAGGGGAGAGCTTTCTTT.

This rearrangement joins TRBV7-3 to TRBJ1-2; TRBD1 matches 10 bases. Germline loops: CDR1 SGHTA, CDR2 FQGTGA. This CDR3 region has 15 residues. After removal of 4 bases from V and 8 bases from J, the junction contained 10 bases not matched to a gene. Here the CDR3 DNA reads TGTGCCAGCAGCTCAGAACCCGGGACAGGGGAAGGCTACACCTTC. Translating it yields CASSSEPGTGEGYTF.

The chain employs TRBV7-2 and TRBJ2-7; TRBD1 is a possible D gene (5 bases). V was pared by 1 base and J by 4 bases, with 11 bases between. CDR1 and CDR2 (germline): SGHTA, FQGNSA. CDR3 length: 14 residues. The CDR3 is CASSLDRNFYEQYF. CDR3 in DNA: TGTGCCAGCAGCTTAGACAGGAACTTTTACGAGCAGTACTTC.

V and J are TRBV5-1 and TRBJ2-3; D uncertain. Germline values: CDR1 SGHRS, CDR2 YFSETQ. V dropped 4 bases and J dropped 5 bases, with 8 bases sitting between them. The CDR3 runs 12 residues. The CDR3: CASSAPGDTQYF. CDR3 coding DNA: TGCGCCAGCAGCGCCCCGGGAGATACGCAGTATTTT.

V gene TRBV28 combines with J gene TRBJ1-5; unclear D gene. The V and J ends lost 9 bases and 5 bases respectively, with 11 bases between them. The CDR3 extends over 12 amino acids. Germline values: CDR1 MDHEN, CDR2 SYDVKM. In nucleotides, the CDR3 is TGTGCCAGTTTCGGGTGGGATCAGCCCCAGCATTTT. Translated, it gives CASFGWDQPQHF. Combining the CDR3 with reference TRBV28 and TRBJ1-5 gives the whole variable domain DVKVTQSSRYLVKRTGEKVFLECVQDMDHENMFWYRQDPGLGLRLIYFSYDVKMKEKGDIPEGYSVSREKKERFSLILESASTNQTSMYLCASFGWDQPQHFGDGTRLSIL.

The rearrangement uses TRBV19 and TRBJ1-2, with D uncertain. Trimming cost V 2 bases and J 0 bases, with 10 bases left between them. This CDR3 spans 15 amino acids. Per germline, CDR1 LNHDA and CDR2 SQIVND (reference sequence). The chain's CDR3 is CASSISGSSNYGYTF. CDR3 DNA: TGTGCCAGTAGTATAAGCGGGTCCTCTAACTATGGCTACACCTTC.

This CDR3 is CASSSPGLAGSYEQYF. DNA of the CDR3: TGTGCCAGTAGTAGCCCGGGGTTAGCGGGGAGCTACGAGCAGTACTTC. This chain links TRBV19 with TRBJ2-7; 8 bases line up with TRBD2. V shed 4 bases, J shed 3 bases, and the junction held 11 bases outside the gene matches. CDR3 length: 16 residues. Germline assignment: CDR1 LNHDA and CDR2 SQIVND (reference sequence).

The chain combines TRBV6-5 with TRBJ2-5; D perhaps matches TRBD2 (7 bases). The CDR3 contains 15 residues. The germline V and J ends were trimmed by 2 bases and 1 base, with 11 bases remaining between them. CDR1 is MNHEY and CDR2 is SVGAGI in the germline V gene. CDR3 amino acids: CASSYGGGPQETQYF. CDR3 DNA: TGTGCCAGCAGTTACGGGGGGGGGCCCCAAGAGACCCAGTACTTC.

Here the CDR3 reads CASSLGGKGTSTDTQYF. CDR3 sequence (DNA): TGTGCCAGCAGCTTAGGGGGGAAGGGAACTAGCACAGATACGCAGTATTTT. The V and J genes are TRBV7-3 and TRBJ2-3; perhaps TRBD2 as D (6 bases). This CDR3 has 17 amino acids. Per the germline V gene, CDR1 is SGHTA and CDR2 is FQGTGA. Trimming took off 2 bases at V and 0 bases at J, with 15 bases between the two ends.

The chain has TRBV4-2 and TRBJ2-7; D is perhaps TRBD2 (6 bases). CDR1 LGHNA and CDR2 YNFKEQ come from the germline V gene. Trimming stripped 1 base from V and 4 bases from J, with 17 bases between. The CDR3 loop spans 16 amino acids. The CDR3 protein is CASSQVLGTSTYEQYF. CDR3 DNA: TGTGCCAGCAGCCAAGTTTTAGGAACTAGCACTTACGAGCAGTACTTC.

This clone came up once. V usage is TRBV5-1 and J usage is TRBJ2-1; 7 nucleotides align to TRBD2. Looked up from germline, CDR1 is SGHRS and CDR2 is YFSETQ. CDR3 size: 16 residues. Trimming at V came to 0 bases and at J to 0 bases, leaving 3 bases not matched to a gene. The chain's CDR3 is CASSLVPSGSYNEQFF. The CDR3, as DNA: TGCGCCAGCAGCTTGGTCCCTAGCGGCTCCTACAATGAGCAGTTCTTC.

This clone was seen once. This rearrangement joins TRBV7-2 to TRBJ1-1; D is possibly TRBD1 (6 bases). The CDR3 loop spans 14 amino acids. Deletions cut 5 bases from V and 5 bases from J, with 15 bases between. Per the germline V gene, CDR1 is SGHTA and CDR2 is FQGNSA. CDR3 residues: CASSRGQGYTEAFF. For the CDR3, the DNA is TGTGCCAGCAGCCGGGGACAAGGATATACTGAAGCTTTCTTT. Looking up the rest from reference TRBV7-2 and TRBJ1-1 gives the full variable domain: GAGVSQSPSNKVTEKGKDVELRCDPISGHTALYWYRQSLGQGLEFLIYFQGNSAPDKSGLPSDRFSAERTGGSVSTLTIQRTQQEDSAVYLCASSRGQGYTEAFFGQGTRLTVV.

The chain is built from TRBV28 and TRBJ1-1; 8 bases fit TRBD1. The length of the CDR3 is 16 residues. CDR1 is MDHEN, CDR2 SYDVKM, per germline. Trimming at V came to 1 base and at J to 3 bases, leaving 7 bases not matched to a gene. This CDR3 is CASSLSGRGQDTEAFF. CDR3 in DNA: TGTGCCAGCAGTTTATCGGGCAGGGGGCAAGACACTGAAGCTTTCTTT.

The chain carries TRBV4-1 and TRBJ2-5; no firm D call. Trimming left V 3 bases short and J 1 base short, with 18 bases between. Germline-derived CDR1 and CDR2 are MGHRA and YSYEKL. The CDR3 covers 17 residues. The CDR3 is CASSQIYRGAVQETQYF. Here the CDR3 DNA reads TGCGCCAGCAGCCAGATCTACCGTGGCGCGGTCCAAGAGACCCAGTACTTC.

The chain combines TRBV7-9 with TRBJ1-2; D gene unclear. The CDR3 runs to 13 residues. Trimming cost V 5 bases and J 7 bases, with 14 bases left between them. Germline lookup yields CDR1 SEHNR and CDR2 FQNEAQ (reference sequence). CDR3 sequence: CASSTETLGGYTF. For the CDR3, the DNA is TGTGCCAGCAGCACAGAGACCCTGGGTGGCTACACCTTC.

V usage is TRBV6-5 and J usage is TRBJ2-7; TRBD1 is a possible D gene (6 bases). This CDR3 contains 13 residues. V lost 5 bases, J lost 7 bases, and 15 bases lay in between. Germline CDR1 MNHEY, CDR2 SVGAGI. CDR3 in DNA: TGTGCCAGCAGTCGGACAGACAAGAGAGAGCAGTACTTC. The encoded protein is CASSRTDKREQYF.

The chain recombines TRBV20-1 with TRBJ1-6; 7 bases map to TRBD1. Germline CDR1 is DFQATT and CDR2 is SNEGSKA (reference sequence). The CDR3 runs 16 residues. V dropped 3 bases and J dropped 5; count of bases not matched to a gene: 10. The CDR3, as DNA: TGCAGTGCTAGTTTCGCGACAGGGCTAAATAATTCACCCCTCCACTTT. Translation: CSASFATGLNNSPLHF.

The chain links TRBV19 to TRBJ1-4; TRBD1 agrees at 9 bases. V was clipped by 10 bases and J by 7 bases; unmatched bases: 7. CDR3 length equals 13 residues. Germline CDR1 and CDR2: LNHDA and SQIVND (reference sequence). This chain's CDR3 is CATTQGASEKLFF. DNA for the CDR3: TGTGCCACCACACAGGGGGCGAGTGAAAAACTGTTTTTT.

The chain links TRBV18 to TRBJ1-6; 9 nucleotides align to TRBD1. Losses at the gene ends were 0 bases for V and 5 bases for J; bases not matched to a gene: 11. CDR1 and CDR2 from the germline V gene are KGHSH and LQKENI. The CDR3 sequence is 19 residues long. The CDR3 loop is CASSPPDRGPGKDNSPLHF. In DNA, the CDR3 is TGTGCCAGCTCACCACCGGACAGGGGCCCTGGGAAAGATAATTCACCCCTCCACTTT. The full variable domain, completed using reference TRBV18 and TRBJ1-6, is NAGVMQNPRHLVRRRGQEARLRCSPMKGHSHVYWYRQLPEEGLKFMVYLQKENIIDESGMPKERFSAEFPKEGPSILRIQQVVRGDSAAYFCASSPPDRGPGKDNSPLHFGNGTRLTVT.

V usage is TRBV2 and J usage is TRBJ1-1; 10 bases match TRBD1. From germline, CDR1 is SNHLY and CDR2 FYNNEI. V dropped 6 bases and J dropped 6; count of bases not matched to a gene: 7. The CDR3 loop spans 14 amino acids. Written as DNA, the CDR3 is TGTGCCAGCAGCGGACAGGGGGAACCCGCTGAAGCTTTCTTT. It is translated as CASSGQGEPAEAFF.